Following are 25 T cell receptor beta chains from one sample sequenced in a study of CD8+CD57+ T cells in acquired aplastic anemia. TCR beta VDJ and CDR3 were profiled, and genomic DNA was the template. TCRdb independently ran MiXCR on the reads; one entry per CDR3 protein. The data show hundreds of thousands of distinct CDR3 sequences, with about a third seen just once and 0.75% to 0.95% held by the top ten. All patients picked for sequencing had shown, by flow cytometry, an expansion of CD8+CD57+ cells. Sample: sorted CD4+, CD8+, or CD8+CD57+ T cells (not recorded which) from PBMCs. The receptors come from a human donor with aplastic anemia.

V and J are TRBV5-1 and TRBJ1-3, with TRBD1 matching over 7 bases. V shed 2 bases and J 3 bases; nucleotides not matched to a gene: 8. CDR1 and CDR2 (germline): SGHRS, YFSETQ. The CDR3 is 16 amino acids. CDR3 sequence (DNA): TGCGCCAGCAGCTTACAAACAGGGGATAGTGGAAACACCATATATTTT. Translating it yields CASSLQTGDSGNTIYF.

The sample holds many counts of this clonotype. The chain employs TRBV16 and TRBJ2-2; possible D gene TRBD2, 5 bases. Trimming took off 0 bases at V and 1 base at J, with 6 bases between the two ends. The germline CDR1 and CDR2 sequences are KGHSY and FQNENV. The CDR3 is 15 residues long. The DNA for the CDR3 is TGTGCCAGCAGCCAATCGGCGGGGAACACCGGGGAGCTGTTTTTT. This gives the protein CASSQSAGNTGELFF. The full variable domain, its missing parts supplied by reference TRBV16 and TRBJ2-2, is GEEVAQTPKHLVRGEGQKAKLYCAPIKGHSYVFWYQQVLKNEFKFLISFQNENVFDETGMPKERFSAKCLPNSPCSLEIQATKLEDSAVYFCASSQSAGNTGELFFGEGSRLTVL.

About this clonotype itself: Here the CDR3 omits its conserved ending phenylalanine or tryptophan, so a read error is the likely source. The CDR3 coding sequence is TGCAGTGCTAGAGAATACTACCAAGAGACCCAGTACCTC. This encodes CSAREYYQETQYL. The rearrangement joins TRBV20-1 to TRBJ2-5; D is unclear. Germline CDR1 reads DFQATT; CDR2 reads SNEGSKA (reference sequence). V lost 0 bases and J 0 bases, leaving 5 bases between the germline ends. The CDR3 runs 13 residues.

This clonotype occurred many times. V usage is TRBV30 and J usage is TRBJ1-2, with D hard to call. Germline CDR1 and CDR2: GTSNPN and SVGIG (reference sequence). The CDR3 totals 12 residues. V dropped 0 bases and J dropped 3 bases, with 5 bases sitting between them. CDR3 sequence (DNA): TGTGCCTGGAGTGTACGTTACTATGGCTACACCTTC. Translated, it gives CAWSVRYYGYTF.

Points on this clonotype: An end of the junction differs from the germline gene, which may be a read error. V is TRBV29-1 and J is TRBJ2-1; 8 nucleotides line up with TRBD1. Per the germline V gene, CDR1 is SQVTM and CDR2 is ANQGSEA. The CDR3 length is 13 residues. The CDR3 loop reads CSVGGQAGFEQLF. CDR3 bases: TGCAGCGTTGGGGGACAGGCGGGCTTCGAGCAGCTCTTC.

This clonotype appeared a few times. The chain joins TRBV6-5 to TRBJ2-3, with D hard to call. Germline V lookup: CDR1 MNHEY, CDR2 SVGAGI. The CDR3 is 12 residues long. V was shortened by 6 bases and J by 11 bases, with 15 bases between the two germline ends. This CDR3 reads CASRNWNYLQYF. The CDR3 nucleotides read TGTGCCAGCAGGAACTGGAACTATTTGCAGTATTTT.

Details on this clonotype: A much more abundant neighbour one base away suggests this may be a read error. V gene TRBV5-8 combines with J gene TRBJ1-6, with D possibly TRBD1 on 5 matching bases. Trimming shortened V by 0 bases and J by 9 bases, and 7 bases separated the two germline ends. Germline values: CDR1 SGHTS, CDR2 YDEGEE. The CDR3 is 13 amino acids. CDR3 nucleotide sequence: TGTGCCAGCAGCTTGGGCAGGGCTTCACCCCTCCACTTT. This codes for CASSLGRASPLHF.

This clonotype was detected only once. The chain joins TRBV29-1 to TRBJ1-2; D not certain. CDR3 size: 13 residues. V shed 0 bases and J shed 12 bases, with 17 bases lying between them. CDR1 is SQVTM, CDR2 ANQGSEA, per germline. The CDR3 loop reads CSVEDFRDSGNTF. The CDR3 region has the DNA TGCAGCGTTGAAGACTTTCGGGATTCTGGAAACACCTTC.

There are many counts of this clonotype. The chain links TRBV7-2 to TRBJ2-7; D call uncertain. This CDR3 spans 11 amino acids. From germline, CDR1 is SGHTA and CDR2 FQGNSA. V lost 5 bases and J 2 bases, leaving 4 bases between the germline ends. The CDR3 loop is CASSPAYEQYF. DNA for the CDR3: TGTGCCAGCAGCCCGGCCTACGAGCAGTACTTC.

About this clonotype: A much larger clone is a single base away; this may be a read error. The V call is TRBV10-1, the J call TRBJ2-3, with D unclear. CDR3 length: 11 amino acids. Per germline, CDR1 WNHNN and CDR2 SYGVQD (reference sequence). V gave up 11 bases and J gave up 0 bases, with 6 bases separating them. In nucleotides, the CDR3 is TGCGCCTACGTAAGCACAGATACGCAGTATTTT. The encoded protein is CAYVSTDTQYF.

V and J are TRBV6-1 and TRBJ1-1; no clear D gene. The CDR3 loop spans 14 amino acids. The germline CDR1 and CDR2 sequences are MNHNS and SASEGT. The V end lost 4 bases, the J end lost 4 bases, and 13 bases lay between the germline ends. The CDR3 bases are TGTGCCAGCAGTGGTCTCCCTCCCAGCACTGAAGCTTTCTTT. It encodes CASSGLPPSTEAFF.

This chain connects TRBV15 to TRBJ1-5; D not resolved. V lost 10 bases and J lost 5, with 21 bases in between. Per the germline V gene, CDR1 is LNHNV and CDR2 is YYDKDF (reference sequence). The length of the CDR3 is 15 residues. The CDR3 sequence is CASSVGSQDYQPQHF. The CDR3, as DNA: TGTGCCAGCAGTGTGGGCAGTCAGGACTATCAGCCCCAGCATTTT. Looking up the rest from reference TRBV15 and TRBJ1-5 gives the full variable domain: DAMVIQNPRYQVTQFGKPVTLSCSQTLNHNVMYWYQQKSSQAPKLLFHYYDKDFNNEADTPDNFQSRRPNTSFCFLDIRSPGLGDTAMYLCASSVGSQDYQPQHFGDGTRLSIL.

The chain is built from TRBV4-2 and TRBJ2-5, with D perhaps TRBD2 (6 bases). The CDR3 has 13 residues. Germline V gives CDR1 LGHNA, CDR2 YNFKEQ. V was cut by 6 bases and J by 2 bases, with 10 bases left in between. The CDR3 DNA follows: TGTGCCAGCAGAAGGGCGGGGCAAGAGACCCAGTACTTC. Protein product: CASRRAGQETQYF.

The rearrangement links TRBV7-9 to TRBJ1-5; D gene uncertain. Per germline, CDR1 SEHNR and CDR2 FQNEAQ (reference sequence). The V end was cut by 2 bases, the J end by 7 bases, with 9 bases between. The CDR3 spans 13 residues. CDR3 DNA sequence: TGTGCCAGCAGCTTATCCCACCAGCAGCCCCAGCATTTT. Translated, it gives CASSLSHQQPQHF.

V gene TRBV3-1 combines with J gene TRBJ2-2; D unresolved. Trimming left V 1 base short and J 3 bases short, with 6 bases between. The length of the CDR3 is 14 residues. Germline CDR1 reads LGHDT; CDR2 reads YNNKEL (reference sequence). DNA of the CDR3: TGTGCCAGCAGCCAAGGGACGTACACCGGGGAGCTGTTTTTT. It specifies CASSQGTYTGELFF.

DNA for the CDR3: TGCAGCGTTGCGACAGGTGTGGACGAGCAGTACGTC. It is translated as CSVATGVDEQYV. The chain has TRBV29-1 and TRBJ2-7, with D possibly TRBD1 on 6 matching bases. Germline V lookup: CDR1 SQVTM, CDR2 ANQGSEA. This CDR3 spans 12 amino acids. V was shortened by 4 bases and J by 5 bases, with 12 bases between the two germline ends.

CDR3: CASSFRDRANTEAFF. The DNA for the CDR3 is TGTGCCAGCAGTTTCCGGGACAGGGCGAACACTGAAGCTTTCTTT. The J gene is TRBJ1-1, the V gene TRBV6-5, with 9 bases lining up with TRBD1. From germline, CDR1 is MNHEY and CDR2 SVGAGI. With V trimmed by 4 bases and J by 1 base, 4 bases remained unmatched. This CDR3 contains 15 residues.

This clonotype has at least ten counts. The genes are TRBV12-3 or TRBV12-4 and TRBJ1-1, with D perhaps TRBD1 (6 bases). V lost 7 bases, J lost 1 base, and 13 bases lay in between. This CDR3 has 14 amino acids. Written as DNA, the CDR3 is TGTGCCAGCACTGGGACATCATGGAACACTGAAGCTTTCTTT. Translating it yields CASTGTSWNTEAFF.

This clonotype has ten or more counts. J is TRBJ2-7 and V is TRBV9; possibly TRBD1 or TRBD2 for D (5 bases each). CDR3 size: 16 residues. The V end was cut by 0 bases, the J end by 5 bases, with 18 bases between. Germline CDR1 reads SGDLS; CDR2 reads YYNGEE. The CDR3 spells CASSVDSLGVGHEQYF. CDR3 nucleotide sequence: TGTGCCAGCAGCGTAGACTCACTGGGGGTAGGCCACGAGCAGTACTTC.

This clonotype occurred many times. The V gene is TRBV2, the J gene TRBJ1-5; D is unresolved. Germline-derived CDR1 and CDR2 are SNHLY and FYNNEI. The CDR3 totals 14 residues. Trimming shortened V by 6 bases and J by 0 bases, and 9 bases separated the two germline ends. CDR3 sequence (DNA): TGTGCCAGCAGGAGGGAGTATAGCAATCAGCCCCAGCATTTT. It translates to CASRREYSNQPQHF.

This clonotype was seen a handful of times. The chain links TRBV5-1 to TRBJ2-3; 8 nucleotides agree with TRBD1. CDR1 SGHRS and CDR2 YFSETQ come from the germline V gene. The CDR3 runs 16 residues. The V segment lost 7 bases and the J segment 0 bases; nucleotides outside the gene matches: 10. CDR3 residues: CASLPAGGSSTDTQYF. The CDR3 DNA follows: TGCGCCAGCCTACCGGCAGGGGGCAGTAGCACAGATACGCAGTATTTT.

This clonotype has only a few counts. The rearrangement links TRBV24-1 to TRBJ2-1; 9 bases are shared with TRBD2. The germline V gene encodes CDR1 KGHDR and CDR2 SFDVKD. J was trimmed by 5 bases and V by 1 base; bases with no gene match: 5. The CDR3 has 16 residues. Here the CDR3 reads CATSDFGGRAHNEQFF. The CDR3 DNA reads as TGTGCCACCAGTGATTTTGGCGGGAGGGCCCACAATGAGCAGTTCTTC.

A few counts support this clonotype. The V gene is TRBV20-1, the J gene TRBJ1-4; D is possibly TRBD1 (6 bases). CDR3 length: 14 amino acids. Germline CDR1 reads DFQATT; CDR2 reads SNEGSKA (reference sequence). Trimming stripped 0 bases from V and 8 bases from J, with 13 bases between. CDR3 sequence reads: CSARDLQGREKLFF. CDR3 in DNA: TGCAGTGCTAGAGATTTACAGGGAAGAGAAAAACTGTTTTTT.

This clonotype was observed at least ten times. V usage is TRBV7-2 and J usage is TRBJ2-7; no definite D call. V was trimmed by 6 bases and J by 1 base, leaving 7 bases between them. The germline gives CDR1 SGHTA, CDR2 FQGNSA. CDR3 length equals 12 residues. In DNA, the CDR3 is TGTGCCAGCAGGGCGACGTCCTACGAGCAGTACTTC. This encodes CASRATSYEQYF.

The V gene is TRBV15, the J gene TRBJ1-5, with a tentative D call TRBD1 (5 bases). V shed 3 bases and J shed 7 bases, with 16 bases lying between them. The CDR3 consists of 15 residues. Looked up from germline, CDR1 is LNHNV and CDR2 is YYDKDF (reference sequence). CDR3 amino acids: CATSSDQGFGQPQHF. In DNA form, the CDR3 reads TGTGCCACCAGCAGTGATCAGGGTTTCGGCCAGCCCCAGCATTTT.